This T cell receptor (beta chain) originates from a study of technical replicates of blood from a handful of donors. The CDR3 is made up of 15 amino acids. With V trimmed by 3 bases and J by 3 bases, 2 bases remained unmatched. Germline V gene data show CDR1 as SGDLS and CDR2 as YYNGEE. Data came from immunoSEQ multiplex PCR; TCRdb stores just in-frame clones and leaves some out. The table records about 80,000 clones, about 96% of them present only once. The rearrangement joins TRBV9 to TRBJ2-1; 11 nucleotides agree with TRBD2. The sample was T cells isolated from PBMCs. This sequence originates from a human donor in good health. In DNA form, the CDR3 reads TGTGCCAGCAGCGCTAGCGGGAGGAACTACAATGAGCAGTTCTTC. Amino acids: CASSASGRNYNEQFF.